The following is a TCR beta chain sequence with its context. As yet, its antigen is unknown. Clones were read by immunoSEQ multiplex PCR, and TCRdb kept only the in-frame ones, dropping some. The data show some 11,000 clones, with roughly four fifths seen just once and 4.5% to 5.5% held by the top ten. This record belongs to a study of T cell repertoires in ileal Crohn's disease. Findings and limits, study-wide: Clonality above 26.8% at surgery always came with endoscopic recurrence.

This sequence originates from an adult with Crohn's disease. The sequenced sample consisted of ileal tissue.

The CDR3 loop is CSAPRYNEQFF. The CDR3 DNA sequence: TGCAGTGCCCCTAGGTACAATGAGCAGTTCTTC. The chain couples TRBV20-1 to TRBJ2-1, with D unclear. CDR1 DFQATT and CDR2 SNEGSKA come from the germline V gene (reference sequence). Trimming removed 6 bases at V and 4 bases at J, with 7 bases between. The CDR3 spans 11 residues.